Listed below are T cell receptor beta chains from one sample, sequenced in a study of regulatory T cells in long-lasting Graves disease. TCRdb reprocessed the multiplex PCR reads with MiXCR, giving one entry per CDR3 protein. The sample carries 420,000 or so distinct CDR3 sequences, less than 20% recorded once. The data also belong to a second study, concerning T cells in Graves' hyperthyroidism and ophthalmopathy.

Sequencing used peripheral blood mononuclear cells (PBMCs), obtained at new diagnosis, from a patient treated with antithyroid drugs. The origin of the receptors is a woman aged 18-35 years with Graves disease. CDR3s include the opening cysteine and the closing phenylalanine or tryptophan. D genes are given only for firm matches. Rows give clone size only sometimes, using once, few, many, or a class for an expanded clone.

>TRBV28|TRBJ1-2|.|many
TGTGCCAGCAGTTTAGGAGGAGGCTCTGGCTACACCTTC
CASSLGGGSGYTF
>TRBV20-1|TRBJ2-1|TRBD2|many
TGCAGTGCTAACCCGACTAGCGGGAGTTTTGGGAATGAGCAGTTCTTC
CSANPTSGSFGNEQFF
>TRBV6-1|TRBJ1-1|.|.
TGTGCCAGCAGTGAATGGGGGGTAACTGAAGCTTTCTTT
CASSEWGVTEAFF
>TRBV5-4|TRBJ1-3|.|few
TGTGCCAGCAGCGTTGACAGCAGCTCTGGAAACACCATATATTTT
CASSVDSSSGNTIYF
>TRBV5-5|TRBJ2-1|TRBD2|.
TGTGCCAGCAGCTGGGGGGGGTCGGGAGGTAACAATGAGCAGTTCTTC
CASSWGGSGGNNEQFF
>TRBV28|TRBJ1-1|TRBD1|few
TGTGCCAGCAGTTTGGGTTACAGGGGGATGAACACTGAAGCTTTCTTT
CASSLGYRGMNTEAFF
>TRBV6-5|TRBJ2-7|TRBD2|many
TGTGCCAGCAGTTACCGGAATCCACGACTAGCGGGAGGGCCCGGCGAGCAGTACTTC
CASSYRNPRLAGGPGEQYF
>TRBV7-9|TRBJ2-2|TRBD2|few
TGTGCCAGCAGCCAGACTAGCGGGGGCAACACCGGGGAGCTGTTTTTT
CASSQTSGGNTGELFF
>TRBV7-8|TRBJ2-1|.|many
TGTGCCAGCAGCAGCAGGGGCGGCAATGAGCAGTTCTTC
CASSSRGGNEQFF
>TRBV4-3|TRBJ2-3|.|many
TGCGCCAGCAGCCAAGTATCCGGGGCTACGCAGTATTTT
CASSQVSGATQYF
>TRBV2|TRBJ1-5|.|many
TGTGCCAGCACTATATCCGGGACGGAAGGGGGTCAGCCCCAGCATTTT
CASTISGTEGGQPQHF
>TRBV6-1|TRBJ2-1|TRBD2|few
TGTGCCAGCAGTGTGGAGGGAGGGCCCTACAATGAGCAGTTCTTC
CASSVEGGPYNEQFF
>TRBV5-5|TRBJ2-1|.|many
TGTGCCAGCAGCAAGACCGGCAATGAGCAGTTCTTC
CASSKTGNEQFF
>TRBV2|TRBJ1-1|.|few
TGTGCCAGCAGTGTAGACCTAAACCCAGACACTGAAGCTTTCTTT
CASSVDLNPDTEAFF
>TRBV7-9|TRBJ2-5|.|few
TGTGCCAGCAGCCGCACATTGGGCCACCAAGAGACCCAGTACTTC
CASSRTLGHQETQYF
>TRBV6-2/TRBV6-3|TRBJ2-1|.|many
TGTGCCAGCAGTTACTCGATTTATGAGCAGTTCTTC
CASSYSIYEQFF
>TRBV6-2/TRBV6-3|TRBJ1-5|.|many
TGTGCCAGCAGTTTGCGGGACATCATCGCTCTGAGGAGTCAGCCCCAGCATTTT
CASSLRDIIALRSQPQHF
>TRBV20-1|TRBJ2-1|.|many
TGCAGTGCTAGAGATCCAGGGGAGGGACTTTTTGAGCAGTTCTTC
CSARDPGEGLFEQFF
>TRBV30|TRBJ1-2|.|few
TGTGCCTGGAGTACAGACCACTATGGCTACACCTTC
CAWSTDHYGYTF
>TRBV3-1|TRBJ2-1|TRBD2|few
TGTGCCAGCAGCCACTTAGCGGGATACAATGAGCAGTTCTTC
CASSHLAGYNEQFF
>TRBV7-9|TRBJ2-2|TRBD2|few
TGTGCCAGCAGCAATCCAAGCGGGAGGGGAACCGGGGAGCTGTTTTTT
CASSNPSGRGTGELFF
>TRBV12-3/TRBV12-4|TRBJ2-3|TRBD2|many
TGTGCCAGCACCGAAGGGGGACTAGCGGAGAGCACAGATACGCAGTATTTT
CASTEGGLAESTDTQYF
>TRBV5-1|TRBJ2-7|TRBD2|few
TGCGCCAGCAGCTTGGCAAGCGGGAGGGCTTTTAACGAGCAGTACTTC
CASSLASGRAFNEQYF
>TRBV30|TRBJ1-4|TRBD1|many
TGTGCCTGGAGGCAACAGGGGGCAGATGAAAAACTGTTTTTT
CAWRQQGADEKLFF
>TRBV4-3|TRBJ1-2|TRBD1|.
TGCGCCAGCAGCCGGGCCACCTCGAGGGACAGCTATGGCTACACCTTC
CASSRATSRDSYGYTF
>TRBV28|TRBJ2-7|.|.
TGTGCCAGCAGGCTCCGTGGGGGGAACGAGCAGTACTTC
CASRLRGGNEQYF
>TRBV20-1|TRBJ1-4|TRBD1|.
TGCAGTGCCCCTGACAGGGGTGAAGAAAAACTGTTTTTT
CSAPDRGEEKLFF
>TRBV27|TRBJ2-7|TRBD2|.
TGTGCCAGCAGTTCCAAGCGGGAGGGCCCCTACGAGCAGTACTTC
CASSSKREGPYEQYF
>TRBV20-1|TRBJ2-1|TRBD2|.
TGCAGTGCAACTATTAGCGGGAGGGACTATGAGCAGTTCTTC
CSATISGRDYEQFF
>TRBV12-3/TRBV12-4|TRBJ1-2|TRBD1|few
TGTGCCAGCAGTGAGACAGGGGGCGCGAACTATGGCTACACCTTC
CASSETGGANYGYTF
>TRBV10-3|TRBJ2-1|.|many
TGTGCCATCAGTGAATCCTCCTACAATGAGCAGTTCTTC
CAISESSYNEQFF
>TRBV6-1|TRBJ2-3|TRBD2|many
TGTGCCAGCAAGTTTTCTAGCGGGAGCTCTAGCACAGATACGCAGTATTTT
CASKFSSGSSSTDTQYF
>TRBV6-1|TRBJ1-6|.|few
TGTGCCAGCAGTGAAATGATAGAGTCACCCCTCCACTTT
CASSEMIESPLHF
>TRBV20-1|TRBJ2-1|TRBD2|few
TGCAGTGCTAGACGTTCAGGACTAGCGGGAGGAAGGGGGGAGCAGTTCTTC
CSARRSGLAGGRGEQFF
>TRBV5-1|TRBJ2-7|.|many
TGCGCCAGCAGCTTGGGGAGGCGGGGAAGCTCCTACGAGCAGTACTTC
CASSLGRRGSSYEQYF
>TRBV20-1|TRBJ1-6|.|many
TGCAGTGCTAGGTGGGTCGATCATAGGACCCTCCACTTT
CSARWVDHRTLHF
>TRBV3-1|TRBJ1-1|.|many
TGTGCCAGCAGCCAAGGAGGACAGAACACTGAAGCTTTCTTT
CASSQGGQNTEAFF
>TRBV29-1|TRBJ1-3|.|.
TGCAGCGTTTGCTTTGCTGGAAACACCATATATTTT
CSVCFAGNTIYF
>TRBV24-1|TRBJ1-2|TRBD1|few
TGTGCCACCAGTGATGACAGGGCACCGTATGGCTACACCTTC
CATSDDRAPYGYTF
>TRBV29-1|TRBJ2-5|.|many
TGCAGCGTTGAGGGACAAGAGACCCAGTACTTC
CSVEGQETQYF
>TRBV4-1|TRBJ2-3|.|few
TGCGCCAGCAGCCACGAATTCCCTAGGGAGGATACGCAGTATTTT
CASSHEFPREDTQYF
>TRBV4-1|TRBJ2-1|TRBD2|.
TGCGCCAGCAGCCAAGGAGCACTAGCGGTCTCCTACAATGAGCAGTTCTTC
CASSQGALAVSYNEQFF
>TRBV5-4|TRBJ1-2|TRBD1|.
TGTGCCAGCAGACAGGACAGGGGATATGGCTACACCTTC
CASRQDRGYGYTF
>TRBV12-3/TRBV12-4|TRBJ1-6|.|.
TGTGCCAGCAGTTTAACGGGCGCGGATTCACCCCTCCACTTT
CASSLTGADSPLHF
>TRBV2|TRBJ1-3|.|.
TGTGCCAGCAGTGAAGACACGAGCTCTGGAAACACCATATATTTT
CASSEDTSSGNTIYF
>TRBV2|TRBJ2-4|TRBD2|.
TGTGCCAGCAGTGTTAGCGGGACCGCTTACATTCAGTACTTC
CASSVSGTAYIQYF
>TRBV28|TRBJ1-3|TRBD1|many
TGTGCCAGCAGTCCAGGGGGCGCGGGTGGAAACACCATATATTTT
CASSPGGAGGNTIYF
>TRBV4-2|TRBJ1-3|.|.
TGTGCCAGCAGGCTAGAGACAGGATCGGCTGGAAACACCATATATTTT
CASRLETGSAGNTIYF
>TRBV28|TRBJ1-1|.|many
TGTGCCAGCAGTTTGGGGAGGGCGGGAGGCACTGAAGCTTTCTTT
CASSLGRAGGTEAFF
>TRBV10-3|TRBJ1-1|.|.
TGTGCCATCAGCCTTAAGGTGAACACTGAAGCTTTCTTT
CAISLKVNTEAFF
>TRBV4-2|TRBJ1-2|.|.
TGTGCCAGCAGCCAAGTTGGTCCTTTCGGGGGGTCGTTTCGCTACACCTTC
CASSQVGPFGGSFRYTF
>TRBV18|TRBJ2-2|TRBD1|.
TGTGCCAGCTCAGTACAGGGGCCCTACACCGGGGAGCTGTTTTTT
CASSVQGPYTGELFF
>TRBV3-1|TRBJ1-4|.|many
TGTGCCAGCAGCCCACCTGGGACCGGTAATGAAAAACTGTTTTTT
CASSPPGTGNEKLFF
>TRBV20-1|TRBJ2-7|TRBD1|.
TGCAGTGCTAGAGCTGGACAGGCCGTGTACGTTGGGCAGTACTTC
CSARAGQAVYVGQYF
>TRBV12-3/TRBV12-4|TRBJ2-1|TRBD2|few
TGTGCCAGCAGCCCGCTAGCGGGAGTGGCATTCGATGAGCAGTTCTTC
CASSPLAGVAFDEQFF
>TRBV5-1|TRBJ1-2|.|many
TGCGCCAGCAGCTTGGAGGATTATGGCTACACCTTC
CASSLEDYGYTF